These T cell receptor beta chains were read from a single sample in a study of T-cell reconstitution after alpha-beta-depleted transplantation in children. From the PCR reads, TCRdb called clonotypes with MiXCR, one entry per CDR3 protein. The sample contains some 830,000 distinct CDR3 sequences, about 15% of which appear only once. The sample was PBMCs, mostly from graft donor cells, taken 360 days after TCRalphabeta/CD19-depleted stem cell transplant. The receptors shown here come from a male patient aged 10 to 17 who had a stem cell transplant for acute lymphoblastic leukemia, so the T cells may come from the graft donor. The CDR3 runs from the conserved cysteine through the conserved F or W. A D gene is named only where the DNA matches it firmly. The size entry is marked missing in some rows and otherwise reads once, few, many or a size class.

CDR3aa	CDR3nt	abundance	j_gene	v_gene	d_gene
CASSQDRRRSSSYNEQFF	TGCGCCAGCAGCCAAGATCGTAGACGTTCGAGCTCCTACAATGAGCAGTTCTTC	few	TRBJ2-1	TRBV4-1	-
CASGPLIHEQYF	TGTGCTAGTGGTCCCCTCATCCACGAGCAGTACTTC	-	TRBJ2-7	TRBV12-5	-
CASSSTGLAGGSYEQYF	TGTGCCAGCAGCTCGACGGGACTAGCGGGAGGGTCCTACGAGCAGTACTTC	-	TRBJ2-7	TRBV7-9	TRBD2
CASSLAASGIQETQYF	TGTGCCAGCAGCTTGGCGGCTAGCGGTATCCAAGAGACCCAGTACTTC	few	TRBJ2-5	TRBV5-6	TRBD2
CASSHPNGLALNNEQFF	TGTGCCAGCAGCCACCCCAACGGACTAGCGTTAAACAATGAGCAGTTCTTC	few	TRBJ2-1	TRBV7-9	TRBD2
CASSLSGTNEQYF	TGCGCCAGCAGCTTGAGCGGGACGAACGAGCAGTACTTC	many	TRBJ2-7	TRBV5-1	TRBD2
CASSLDGTGHEQYF	TGTGCCAGCAGTTTAGATGGGACAGGGCACGAGCAGTACTTC	-	TRBJ2-7	TRBV12-3/TRBV12-4	TRBD1
CSSSAYSNQPQHF	TGCTCCAGCAGTGCTTATAGCAATCAGCCCCAGCATTTT	-	TRBJ1-5	TRBV10-1	-
CASSRQGYGYNEQFF	TGTGCCAGCAGTCGACAGGGGTATGGGTACAATGAGCAGTTCTTC	-	TRBJ2-1	TRBV27	TRBD1
CASSPFKTGELFF	TGTGCCAGCAGCCCTTTCAAGACCGGGGAGCTGTTTTTT	few	TRBJ2-2	TRBV3-1	-
CSARLNRGDTEAFF	TGCAGTGCTAGATTAAACAGAGGAGACACTGAAGCTTTCTTT	many	TRBJ1-1	TRBV20-1	-
CSGLRDVNEQFF	TGCAGCGGCCTCCGGGACGTTAATGAGCAGTTCTTC	few	TRBJ2-1	TRBV29-1	-
CASSQSGSSSGELFF	TGTGCCAGCAGTCAAAGCGGGAGTAGTTCCGGGGAGCTGTTTTTT	few	TRBJ2-2	TRBV2	TRBD2
CASSLEAGVRDTQYF	TGTGCCAGCAGCTTAGAAGCGGGAGTCAGGGATACGCAGTATTTT	few	TRBJ2-3	TRBV7-9	TRBD2
CCARWISGRGSSYNEQFF	TGCTGTGCTAGATGGATTAGCGGGAGGGGCAGCTCCTACAATGAGCAGTTCTTC	-	TRBJ2-1	TRBV20-1	TRBD2
CSAPDGRPQHF	TGCAGTGCTCCGGACGGTCGGCCCCAGCATTTT	-	TRBJ1-5	TRBV20-1	-
CASSVRPGQGGAYEQYF	TGTGCCAGCAGCGTAAGGCCTGGACAGGGGGGGGCCTACGAGCAGTACTTC	-	TRBJ2-7	TRBV9	TRBD1
CAISPTSRAYEQYF	TGTGCCATCAGTCCGACTAGCAGGGCCTACGAGCAGTACTTC	-	TRBJ2-7	TRBV10-3	TRBD2
CATSESAGLLLQETQYF	TGTGCCACCAGTGAGTCGGCGGGACTCCTACTTCAAGAGACCCAGTACTTC	-	TRBJ2-5	TRBV24-1	-
CSVAPGGKLFEYNEQFF	TGCAGCGTAGCTCCAGGGGGCAAATTGTTCGAGTACAATGAGCAGTTCTTC	many	TRBJ2-1	TRBV29-1	TRBD1
CASSFSNEQFF	TGTGCCAGCAGTTTCTCCAATGAGCAGTTCTTC	many	TRBJ2-1	TRBV12-3/TRBV12-4	-
CASSFNAQGTEAFF	TGTGCCAGCAGCTTTAATGCCCAGGGAACTGAAGCTTTCTTT	-	TRBJ1-1	TRBV3-1	-
CASSPRLAGEAGYEQYF	TGTGCCAGCAGCCCACGGCTAGCGGGAGAAGCGGGGTACGAGCAGTACTTC	-	TRBJ2-7	TRBV7-9	TRBD2
CARSGGDLIYEQYF	TGCGCCAGATCAGGGGGCGACCTTATCTACGAGCAGTACTTC	-	TRBJ2-7	TRBV5-1	TRBD1
CASSIGLISYNEQFF	TGTGCCAGTAGTATCGGGCTAATTTCCTACAATGAGCAGTTCTTC	few	TRBJ2-1	TRBV19	-
CSATEQVDAFF	TGCAGTGCGACCGAACAGGTCGACGCTTTCTTT	few	TRBJ1-1	TRBV20-1	-
CSVPGFGQGYTF	TGCAGCGTTCCAGGGTTCGGTCAGGGCTACACCTTC	few	TRBJ1-2	TRBV29-1	-
CAIRELLAGADTQYF	TGTGCCATCAGAGAACTTCTAGCGGGAGCAGATACGCAGTATTTT	few	TRBJ2-3	TRBV10-3	TRBD2
CSASFGVMNTEAFF	TGCAGTGCTAGTTTTGGGGTCATGAACACTGAAGCTTTCTTT	once	TRBJ1-1	TRBV20-1	-
CASSSLLTSGRGNEQFF	TGTGCCAGCAGTTCCTTGCTTACTAGCGGGAGAGGCAATGAGCAGTTCTTC	-	TRBJ2-1	TRBV6-5	TRBD2
CASSIDSETVSAGANVLTF	TGTGCCAGTAGTATAGATTCGGAGACAGTATCAGCTGGGGCCAACGTCCTGACTTTC	few	TRBJ2-6	TRBV19	-
CASQGLPWEQYF	TGTGCCAGCCAGGGACTACCTTGGGAGCAGTACTTC	-	TRBJ2-7	TRBV25-1	TRBD2
CASSLTRGNEQFF	TGTGCCAGCAGCTTAACGAGAGGGAATGAGCAGTTCTTC	few	TRBJ2-1	TRBV7-3	-
CASSLLGDGYTF	TGTGCCAGCAGCCTGCTTGGTGATGGCTACACCTTC	many	TRBJ1-2	TRBV5-6	-
CASGTDRGLNEQFF	TGTGCTAGTGGTACGGACAGGGGGCTGAATGAGCAGTTCTTC	-	TRBJ2-1	TRBV12-5	TRBD1
CASRPPRERVYEQYF	TGTGCCAGCAGGCCACCACGTGAGAGGGTTTACGAGCAGTACTTC	-	TRBJ2-7	TRBV7-6	-
CSAQRERLHYNEQFF	TGCAGCGCCCAGCGGGAGCGGCTCCACTACAATGAGCAGTTCTTC	-	TRBJ2-1	TRBV29-1	TRBD2
CASSLIPVNTEAFF	TGTGCCAGCAGTTTGATACCTGTGAACACTGAAGCTTTCTTT	-	TRBJ1-1	TRBV12-3/TRBV12-4	-
CASSFTRWTEAFF	TGTGCCAGCAGCTTTACGAGGTGGACTGAAGCTTTCTTT	-	TRBJ1-1	TRBV11-1	-
CASSFQGMESEKLFF	TGTGCCAGCAGTTTCCAGGGGATGGAGAGTGAAAAACTGTTTTTT	-	TRBJ1-4	TRBV6-5	-
CASEVSLARSTDTQYF	TGTGCCAGCGAAGTGAGTTTAGCGCGAAGCACAGATACGCAGTATTTT	-	TRBJ2-3	TRBV2	-
CASSLGGTGENYEQYF	TGCGCCAGCAGCTTGGGAGGGACAGGGGAGAACTACGAGCAGTACTTC	many	TRBJ2-7	TRBV5-1	TRBD1
CASSLQTGRNGYTF	TGTGCCAGCAGCTTACAGACAGGGAGGAATGGCTACACCTTC	few	TRBJ1-2	TRBV7-9	TRBD1
CASSFNRGRGRDEQFF	TGCGCCAGCAGCTTTAACAGGGGGCGAGGTCGGGATGAGCAGTTCTTC	few	TRBJ2-1	TRBV5-1	TRBD1
CASSQLAIGSDTQYF	TGTGCCAGCAGCCAACTAGCGATAGGGTCAGATACGCAGTATTTT	-	TRBJ2-3	TRBV7-8	TRBD2
CSVEILSPYGKSYGYTF	TGCAGCGTTGAAATATTAAGCCCCTACGGAAAGAGCTATGGCTACACCTTC	-	TRBJ1-2	TRBV29-1	-
CASSMTGYDGYTF	TGTGCCAGCAGCATGACAGGGTACGATGGCTACACCTTC	few	TRBJ1-2	TRBV12-3/TRBV12-4	TRBD1
CASSINSGGYTF	TGTGCCAGCAGCATCAACAGCGGGGGCTACACCTTC	-	TRBJ1-2	TRBV7-9	-
CATSRVEGVGVQPQHF	TGTGCCACCAGCAGAGTTGAGGGGGTGGGAGTTCAGCCCCAGCATTTT	-	TRBJ1-5	TRBV15	-
CASSDWQGDEQYF	TGTGCCAGCAGTGATTGGCAGGGGGACGAGCAGTACTTC	-	TRBJ2-7	TRBV2	TRBD1